The 7 T cell receptor beta chains below all came from one sample that was sequenced in a study of radiation and T cells in renal cell carcinoma. Time point defined: baseline pretreatment blood. The treatment was: 15 Gy SBRT to primary tumor, nephrectomy 4 weeks later. This table comes from immunoSEQ multiplex PCR, and its TCRdb copy is limited to in-frame clones, with some not included. Found here are 50,000 to 75,000 clones, more than 60% of them singletons; the top ten hold 7.3%. This specimen was blood, taken from a patient whose treatment included radiotherapy and nephrectomy. Receptor source: a man in his sixties with renal cell carcinoma.

The chain employs TRBV6-1 and TRBJ1-5; tentatively, D is TRBD1 (5 bases). V gave up 2 bases and J gave up 6 bases, with 11 bases separating them. The length of the CDR3 is 14 residues. Germline loops: CDR1 MNHNS, CDR2 SASEGT. CDR3 nucleotides: TGTGCCAGCAGTGAAAGACAGAGTTCTCAGCCCCAGCATTTT. It translates to CASSERQSSQPQHF.

This clone was counted between two and nine times. The chain uses TRBV7-3 and TRBJ1-1, with D possibly being TRBD1 (5 bases). V was shortened by 2 bases and J by 7 bases, with 20 bases between the two germline ends. There are 16 residues in the CDR3. Germline V CDR1 and CDR2: SGHTA, FQGTGA. The CDR3 loop is CASSLGGKKLGGEAFF. The DNA of the CDR3 is TGTGCCAGCAGCTTAGGGGGGAAAAAATTAGGAGGTGAAGCTTTCTTT.

The rearrangement links TRBV5-1 to TRBJ1-2, with D tentatively TRBD1 (5 bases). Germline-derived CDR1 and CDR2 are SGHRS and YFSETQ. V lost 4 bases and J 5 bases, leaving 18 bases between the germline ends. This CDR3 has 15 amino acids. The CDR3, as DNA: TGCGCCAGCAGCCGCGCCGGGACGGATTCTTATGGCTACACCTTC. It is translated as CASSRAGTDSYGYTF. Full variable domain (remainder filled in from reference TRBV5-1 and TRBJ1-2): KAGVTQTPRYLIKTRGQQVTLSCSPISGHRSVSWYQQTPGQGLQFLFEYFSETQRNKGNFPGRFSGRQFSNSRSEMNVSTLELGDSALYLCASSRAGTDSYGYTFGSGTRLTVV.

With respect to this clone: The sample holds other DNA sequences that translate to the same CDR3. The rearrangement links TRBV5-1 to TRBJ2-5, with 9 bases lining up with TRBD2. J lost 2 bases, V lost 2 bases, and 4 bases had no gene match. Per the germline V gene, CDR1 is SGHRS and CDR2 is YFSETQ. The CDR3 is 15 residues long. CDR3: CASSFSGGPQETQYF. The CDR3 nucleotides are TGCGCCAGCAGCTTTAGCGGGGGCCCACAAGAGACCCAGTACTTC.

V is TRBV25-1 and J is TRBJ2-3; D is perhaps TRBD2 (7 bases). Trimming removed 8 bases at V and 2 bases at J, with 14 bases between. CDR1 MGHDK and CDR2 SYGVNS come from the germline V gene. The CDR3 spans 14 residues. The CDR3 spells CASGGDIDTDTQYF. The CDR3 DNA sequence: TGTGCCAGCGGGGGGGACATAGACACAGATACGCAGTATTTT.

The rearrangement joins TRBV5-1 to TRBJ2-1, with D possibly matching TRBD1 (5 bases). The CDR3 spans 14 residues. Germline-derived CDR1 and CDR2 are SGHRS and YFSETQ. Trimming removed 0 bases at V and 8 bases at J, with 12 bases between. The CDR3 DNA reads TGCGCCAGCAGCTTGGAAGGGTTACAGGATGAGCAGTTCTTC. It encodes CASSLEGLQDEQFF.

In its sample, this clone was seen a few times. The CDR3 is CASSFSREAFF. The DNA for the CDR3 is TGTGCCAGCAGTTTCTCTAGAGAAGCTTTCTTT. The genes are TRBV28 and TRBJ1-1; unclear D gene. The CDR3 length is 11 residues. Trimming pared 3 bases from V and 8 bases from J, leaving 7 bases between. Germline-derived CDR1 and CDR2 are MDHEN and SYDVKM.